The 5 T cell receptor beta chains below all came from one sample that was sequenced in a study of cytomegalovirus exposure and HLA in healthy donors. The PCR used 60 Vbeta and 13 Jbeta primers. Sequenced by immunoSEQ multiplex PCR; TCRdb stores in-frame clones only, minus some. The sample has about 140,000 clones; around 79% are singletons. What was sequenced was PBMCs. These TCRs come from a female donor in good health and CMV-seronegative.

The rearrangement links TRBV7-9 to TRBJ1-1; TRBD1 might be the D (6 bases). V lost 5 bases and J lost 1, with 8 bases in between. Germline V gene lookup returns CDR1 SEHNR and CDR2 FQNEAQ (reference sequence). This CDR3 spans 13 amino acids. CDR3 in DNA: TGTGCCAGCAGCCCCAGGGGGAACACTGAAGCTTTCTTT. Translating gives CASSPRGNTEAFF.

CDR3 sequence reads: CASSFDRGRYNEQFF. CDR3 DNA sequence: TGTGCCAGCAGCTTCGACAGGGGGCGGTACAATGAGCAGTTCTTC. The rearrangement uses TRBV7-2 and TRBJ2-1, with 10 bases fitting TRBD1. The trim removed 3 bases at V and 4 bases at J, leaving 3 bases unmatched. This CDR3 has 15 residues. Germline V CDR1 and CDR2: SGHTA, FQGNSA.

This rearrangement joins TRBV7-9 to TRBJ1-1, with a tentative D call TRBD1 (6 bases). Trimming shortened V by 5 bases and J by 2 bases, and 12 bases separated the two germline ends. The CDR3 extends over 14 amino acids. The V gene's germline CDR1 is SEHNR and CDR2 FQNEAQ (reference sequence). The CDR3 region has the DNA TGTGCCAGCAGCGTCCGGGACATTAACACTGAAGCTTTCTTT. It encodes CASSVRDINTEAFF.

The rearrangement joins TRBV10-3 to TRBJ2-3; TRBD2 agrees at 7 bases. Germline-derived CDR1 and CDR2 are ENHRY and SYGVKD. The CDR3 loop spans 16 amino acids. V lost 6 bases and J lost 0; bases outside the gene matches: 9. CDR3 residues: CAIRLSSGTSTDTQYF. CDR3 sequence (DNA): TGTGCCATCAGGCTCTCTAGCGGTACTAGCACAGATACGCAGTATTTT.

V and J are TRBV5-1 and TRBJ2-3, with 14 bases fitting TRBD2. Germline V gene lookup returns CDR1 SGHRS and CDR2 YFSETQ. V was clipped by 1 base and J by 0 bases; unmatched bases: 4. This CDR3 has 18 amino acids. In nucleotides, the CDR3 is TGCGCCAGCAGCTTGCGACTAGCGGGGGGGCCTAGCACAGATACGCAGTATTTT. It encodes CASSLRLAGGPSTDTQYF.